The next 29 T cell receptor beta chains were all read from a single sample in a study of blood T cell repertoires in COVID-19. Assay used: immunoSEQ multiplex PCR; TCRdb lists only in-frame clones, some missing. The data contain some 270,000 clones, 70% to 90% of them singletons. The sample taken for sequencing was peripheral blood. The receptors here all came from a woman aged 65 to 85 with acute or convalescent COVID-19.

The CDR3 here is CASSFSEGADTQYF. The CDR3 region has the DNA TGCGCCAGCAGCTTCAGTGAAGGGGCGGATACGCAGTATTTT. The chain carries TRBV5-1 and TRBJ2-3; D might be TRBD1 (5 bases). Trimming took 2 bases from V and 6 from J, leaving 13 bases between them. CDR3 length: 14 amino acids. Germline V CDR1 and CDR2: SGHRS, YFSETQ.

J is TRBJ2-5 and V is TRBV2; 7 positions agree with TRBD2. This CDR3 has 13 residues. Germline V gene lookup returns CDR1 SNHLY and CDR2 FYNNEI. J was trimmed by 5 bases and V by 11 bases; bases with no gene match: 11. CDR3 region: CAGKGLVAETQYF. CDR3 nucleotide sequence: TGTGCCGGAAAAGGACTAGTTGCTGAGACCCAGTACTTC.

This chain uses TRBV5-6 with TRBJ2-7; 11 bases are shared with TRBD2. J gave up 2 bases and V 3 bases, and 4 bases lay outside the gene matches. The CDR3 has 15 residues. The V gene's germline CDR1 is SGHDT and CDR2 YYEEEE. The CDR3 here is CASSSASGGPYEQYF. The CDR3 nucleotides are TGTGCCAGCAGCTCTGCTAGCGGGGGGCCCTACGAGCAGTACTTC. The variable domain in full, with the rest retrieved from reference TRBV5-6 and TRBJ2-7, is DAGVTQSPTHLIKTRGQQVTLRCSPKSGHDTVSWYQQALGQGPQFIFQYYEEEERQRGNFPDRFSGHQFPNYSSELNVNALLLGDSALYLCASSSASGGPYEQYFGPGTRLTVT.

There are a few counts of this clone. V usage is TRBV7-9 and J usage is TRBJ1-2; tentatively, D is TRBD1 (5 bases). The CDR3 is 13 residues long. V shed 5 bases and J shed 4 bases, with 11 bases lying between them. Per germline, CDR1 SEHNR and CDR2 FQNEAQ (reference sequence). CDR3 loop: CASSDDSPYGYTF. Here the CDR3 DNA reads TGTGCCAGCAGCGATGACAGTCCCTATGGCTACACCTTC.

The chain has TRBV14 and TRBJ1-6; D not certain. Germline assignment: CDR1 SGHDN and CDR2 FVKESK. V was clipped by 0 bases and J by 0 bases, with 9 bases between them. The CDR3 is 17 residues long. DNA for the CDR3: TGTGCCAGCAGCCAAGACAGGATAAGCTCCTATAATTCACCCCTCCACTTT. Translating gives CASSQDRISSYNSPLHF. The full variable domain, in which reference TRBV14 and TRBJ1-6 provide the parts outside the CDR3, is EAGVTQFPSHSVIEKGQTVTLRCDPISGHDNLYWYRRVMGKEIKFLLHFVKESKQDESGMPNNRFLAERTGGTYSTLKVQPAELEDSGVYFCASSQDRISSYNSPLHFGNGTRLTVT.

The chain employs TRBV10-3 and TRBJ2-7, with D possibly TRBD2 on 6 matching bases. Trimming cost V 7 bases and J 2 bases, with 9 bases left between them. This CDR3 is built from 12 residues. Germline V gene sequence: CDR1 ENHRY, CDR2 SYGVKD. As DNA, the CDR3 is TGTGCCATCAAGGGCGGGGCCTACGAGCAGTACTTC. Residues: CAIKGGAYEQYF.

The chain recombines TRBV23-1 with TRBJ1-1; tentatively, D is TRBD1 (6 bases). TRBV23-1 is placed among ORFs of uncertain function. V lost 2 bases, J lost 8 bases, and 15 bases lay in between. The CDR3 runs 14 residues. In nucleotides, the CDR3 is TGCGCCAGCAGTCAACAGGGATTAGGGGGAGAAGCTTTCTTT. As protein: CASSQQGLGGEAFF.

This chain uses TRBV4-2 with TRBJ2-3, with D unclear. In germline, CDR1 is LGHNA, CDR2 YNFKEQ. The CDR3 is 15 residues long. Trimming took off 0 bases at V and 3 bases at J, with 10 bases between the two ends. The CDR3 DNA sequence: TGTGCCAGCAGCCAAGATTTCAGGTTGACAGATACGCAGTATTTT. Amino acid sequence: CASSQDFRLTDTQYF.

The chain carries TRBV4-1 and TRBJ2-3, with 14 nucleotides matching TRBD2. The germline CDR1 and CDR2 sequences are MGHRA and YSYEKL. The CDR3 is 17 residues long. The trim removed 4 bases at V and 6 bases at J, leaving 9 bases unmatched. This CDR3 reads CASSPRLAGGPRDTQYF. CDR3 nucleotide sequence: TGCGCCAGCAGCCCTCGACTAGCGGGGGGGCCAAGGGATACGCAGTATTTT.

Here the CDR3 DNA reads TGTGCCAGCAGTGACAGTTATAGCAATCAGCCCCAGCATTTT. This encodes CASSDSYSNQPQHF. J is TRBJ1-5 and V is TRBV2, with no clear D. The length of the CDR3 is 14 residues. CDR1 is SNHLY, CDR2 FYNNEI, per germline. Trimming took off 3 bases at V and 0 bases at J, with 6 bases between the two ends.

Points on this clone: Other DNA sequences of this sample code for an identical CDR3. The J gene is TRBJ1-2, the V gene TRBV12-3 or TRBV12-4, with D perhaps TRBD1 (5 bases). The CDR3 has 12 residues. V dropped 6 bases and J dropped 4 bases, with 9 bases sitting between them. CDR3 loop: CASSPDSYGYTF. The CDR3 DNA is TGTGCCAGCAGCCCAGACAGCTATGGCTACACCTTC.

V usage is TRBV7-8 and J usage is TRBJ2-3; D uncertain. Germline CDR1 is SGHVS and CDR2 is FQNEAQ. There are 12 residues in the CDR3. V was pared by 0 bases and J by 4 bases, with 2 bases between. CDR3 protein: CASSLAADTQYF. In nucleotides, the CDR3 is TGTGCCAGCAGCTTAGCCGCAGATACGCAGTATTTT.

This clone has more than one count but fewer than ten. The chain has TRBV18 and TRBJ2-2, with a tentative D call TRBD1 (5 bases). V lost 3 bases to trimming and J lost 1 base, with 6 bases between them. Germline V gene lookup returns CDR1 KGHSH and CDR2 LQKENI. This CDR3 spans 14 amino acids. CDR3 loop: CASSPGLNTGELFF. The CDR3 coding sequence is TGTGCCAGCTCACCGGGGCTGAACACCGGGGAGCTGTTTTTT.

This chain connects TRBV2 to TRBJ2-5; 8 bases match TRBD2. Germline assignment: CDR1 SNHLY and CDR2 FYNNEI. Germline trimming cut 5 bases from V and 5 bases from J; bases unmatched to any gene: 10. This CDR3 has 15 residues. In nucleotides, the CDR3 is TGTGCCAGCAGTACTCCGGGACTAGGTCCGGAGACCCAGTACTTC. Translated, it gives CASSTPGLGPETQYF.

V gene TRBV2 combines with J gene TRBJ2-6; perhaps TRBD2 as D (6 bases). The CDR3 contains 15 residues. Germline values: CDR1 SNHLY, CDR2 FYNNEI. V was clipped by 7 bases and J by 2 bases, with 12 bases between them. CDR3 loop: CASIRGTAGANVLTF. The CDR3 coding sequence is TGTGCCAGCATACGGGGGACCGCTGGGGCCAACGTCCTGACTTTC.

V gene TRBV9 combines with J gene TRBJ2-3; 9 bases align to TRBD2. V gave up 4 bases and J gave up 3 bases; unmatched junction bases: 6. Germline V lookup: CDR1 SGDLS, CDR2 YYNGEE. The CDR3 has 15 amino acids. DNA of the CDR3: TGTGCCAGCAGCCCGTGGGCGGGGGGGACAGATACGCAGTATTTT. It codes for CASSPWAGGTDTQYF.

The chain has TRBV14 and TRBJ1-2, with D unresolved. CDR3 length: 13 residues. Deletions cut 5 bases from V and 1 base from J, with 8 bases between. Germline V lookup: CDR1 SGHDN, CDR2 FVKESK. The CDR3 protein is CASSGRVNYGYTF. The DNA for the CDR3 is TGTGCCAGCAGCGGCCGGGTTAACTATGGCTACACCTTC.

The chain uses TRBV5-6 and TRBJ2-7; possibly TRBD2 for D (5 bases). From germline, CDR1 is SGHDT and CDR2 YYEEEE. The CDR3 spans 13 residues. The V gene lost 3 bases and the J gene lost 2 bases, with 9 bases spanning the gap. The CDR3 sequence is CASSWSGTYEQYF. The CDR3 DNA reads TGTGCCAGCAGCTGGAGCGGTACCTACGAGCAGTACTTC.

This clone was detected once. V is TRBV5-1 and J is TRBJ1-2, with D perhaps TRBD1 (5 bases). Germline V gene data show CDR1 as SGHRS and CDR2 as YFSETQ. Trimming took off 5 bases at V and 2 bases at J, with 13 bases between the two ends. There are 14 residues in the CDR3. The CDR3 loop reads CASSGQGGNYGYTF. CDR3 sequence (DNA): TGCGCCAGCAGTGGGCAGGGAGGAAACTATGGCTACACCTTC.

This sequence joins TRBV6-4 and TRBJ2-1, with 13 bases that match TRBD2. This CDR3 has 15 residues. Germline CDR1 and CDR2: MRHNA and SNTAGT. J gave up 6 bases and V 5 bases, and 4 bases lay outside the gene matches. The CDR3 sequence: CASSHTSGGANEQFF. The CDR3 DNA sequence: TGTGCCAGCAGTCATACTAGCGGGGGGGCCAATGAGCAGTTCTTC.

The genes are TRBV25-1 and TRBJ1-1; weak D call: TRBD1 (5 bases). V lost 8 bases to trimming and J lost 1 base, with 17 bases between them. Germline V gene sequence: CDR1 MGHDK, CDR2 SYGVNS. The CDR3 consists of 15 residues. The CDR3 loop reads CASQGVVLGNTEAFF. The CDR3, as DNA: TGTGCCAGCCAGGGTGTGGTTTTGGGGAACACTGAAGCTTTCTTT.

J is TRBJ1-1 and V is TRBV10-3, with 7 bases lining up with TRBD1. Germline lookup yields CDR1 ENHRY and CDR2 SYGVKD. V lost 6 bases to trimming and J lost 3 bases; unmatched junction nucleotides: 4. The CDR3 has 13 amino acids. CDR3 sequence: CAIRITGDTEAFF. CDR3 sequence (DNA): TGTGCCATCAGGATAACAGGGGACACTGAAGCTTTCTTT.

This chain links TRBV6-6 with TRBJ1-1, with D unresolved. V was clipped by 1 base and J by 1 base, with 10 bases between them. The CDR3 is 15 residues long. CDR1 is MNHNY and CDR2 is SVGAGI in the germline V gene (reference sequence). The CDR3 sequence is CASSYLVTGNTEAFF. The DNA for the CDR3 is TGTGCCAGCAGTTACTTAGTGACGGGGAACACTGAAGCTTTCTTT.

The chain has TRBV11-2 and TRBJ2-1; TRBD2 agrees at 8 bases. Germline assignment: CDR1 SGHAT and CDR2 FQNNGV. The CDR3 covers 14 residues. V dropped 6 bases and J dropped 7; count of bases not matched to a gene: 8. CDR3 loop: CASRPGGARNEQFF. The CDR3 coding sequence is TGTGCCAGCAGACCCGGGGGGGCAAGGAATGAGCAGTTCTTC.

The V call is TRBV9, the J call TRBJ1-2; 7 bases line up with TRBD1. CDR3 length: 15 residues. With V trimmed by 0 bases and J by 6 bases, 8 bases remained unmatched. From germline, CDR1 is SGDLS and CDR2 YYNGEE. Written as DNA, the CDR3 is TGTGCCAGCAGCGTAGGCCTCCAGGGACAGCATGGCTACACCTTC. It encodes CASSVGLQGQHGYTF.

CDR3 coding DNA: TGTGCCAGCAGCTTCATGAACTATGGCTACACCTTC. Translation: CASSFMNYGYTF. This rearrangement joins TRBV11-2 to TRBJ1-2, with D unclear. Trimming cost V 3 bases and J 2 bases, with 4 bases left between them. The germline V gene encodes CDR1 SGHAT and CDR2 FQNNGV. The CDR3 is 12 amino acids.

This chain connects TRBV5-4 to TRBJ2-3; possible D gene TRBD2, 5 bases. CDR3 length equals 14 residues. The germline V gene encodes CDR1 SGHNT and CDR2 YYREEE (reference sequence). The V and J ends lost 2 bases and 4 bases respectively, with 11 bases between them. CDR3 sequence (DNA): TGTGCCAGCAGCTTTAGGGCTAGCCCAGATACGCAGTATTTT. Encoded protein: CASSFRASPDTQYF.

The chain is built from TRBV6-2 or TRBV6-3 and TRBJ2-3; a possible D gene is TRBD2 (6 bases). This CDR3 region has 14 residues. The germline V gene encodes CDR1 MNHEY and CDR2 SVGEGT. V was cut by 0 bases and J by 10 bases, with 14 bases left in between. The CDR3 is CASSYSIAAGPQYF. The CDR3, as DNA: TGTGCCAGCAGTTACTCGATAGCGGCAGGCCCGCAGTATTTT.

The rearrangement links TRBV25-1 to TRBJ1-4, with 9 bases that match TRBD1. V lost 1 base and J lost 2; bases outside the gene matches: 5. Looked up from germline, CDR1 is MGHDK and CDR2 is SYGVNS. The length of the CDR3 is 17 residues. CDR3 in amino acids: CASSEWGTGRTNEKLFF. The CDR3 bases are TGTGCCAGCAGTGAATGGGGGACAGGGAGGACTAATGAAAAACTGTTTTTT.